This record looks at one T cell receptor beta chain sequence and its context. Patients were all untreated before their thyroid surgery. MiXCR reprocessed the PCR reads for TCRdb. The profile shows approximately 86,000 clones, around 12% of them singletons. This sample was taken from a study of metastatic and nonmetastatic thyroid tumors. With 3 bases removed from V and 5 bases from J, the gap between germline ends came to 16 bases. This CDR3 is 15 amino acids long. Germline CDR1 MGHRA, CDR2 YSYEKL. Sequenced sample: tumor tissue. The chain has TRBV4-1 and TRBJ2-5; unclear D gene. The TCR comes from a female donor with papillary thyroid cancer or a benign thyroid nodule (not recorded which). Some clones in this sample may be carry-over from other donors' samples. CDR3 DNA: TGCGCCAGCAGCCACGGAAGCTCCGAGTCGGAGACCCAGTACTTC. This gives the protein CASSHGSSESETQYF.